One and the same sample provided the 8 T cell receptor beta chains below, sequenced in a study of blood T cell repertoires in COVID-19. Profiling relied on immunoSEQ multiplex PCR, and the TCRdb table lists in-frame clones only, not all of them. This sample has roughly 130,000 clones, with roughly 84% found just once. The sequenced sample consisted of peripheral blood. Source of these receptors: a woman aged 25 to 39 who had recovered from COVID-19.

A remark on this clone: This sample also contains other DNA sequences that code for the same CDR3. The chain has TRBV5-6 and TRBJ1-3, with D uncertain. CDR1 and CDR2 from the germline V gene are SGHDT and YYEEEE. This CDR3 comprises 15 residues. The V end lost 0 bases, the J end lost 2 bases, and 9 bases lay between the germline ends. Here the CDR3 DNA reads TGTGCCAGCAGCTTGGATCCTCGGGCTGGAAACACCATATATTTT. This encodes CASSLDPRAGNTIYF. Variable domain in full (rest from reference TRBV5-6 and TRBJ1-3): DAGVTQSPTHLIKTRGQQVTLRCSPKSGHDTVSWYQQALGQGPQFIFQYYEEEERQRGNFPDRFSGHQFPNYSSELNVNALLLGDSALYLCASSLDPRAGNTIYFGEGSWLTVV.

The chain links TRBV5-6 to TRBJ1-1; D might be TRBD1 (6 bases). V lost 1 base, J lost 5 bases, and 12 bases lay in between. Germline CDR1 SGHDT, CDR2 YYEEEE. This CDR3 is built from 14 residues. The CDR3 bases are TGTGCCAGCAGCTTGCCCAGCAGGGGTACTGAAGCTTTCTTT. Its protein product is CASSLPSRGTEAFF.

The chain carries TRBV2 and TRBJ2-3; no firm D call. V was shortened by 6 bases and J by 6 bases, with 7 bases between the two germline ends. Germline CDR1 and CDR2: SNHLY and FYNNEI. The CDR3 sequence is 11 residues long. The CDR3, as DNA: TGTGCCAGCAGACTCGGGGATACGCAGTATTTT. Residues: CASRLGDTQYF.

This clone was found a few times. The rearrangement uses TRBV5-1 and TRBJ2-3; D not certain. CDR1 and CDR2 (germline): SGHRS, YFSETQ. This CDR3 contains 14 residues. The V end was cut by 0 bases, the J end by 10 bases, with 15 bases between. DNA for the CDR3: TGCGCCAGCAGCTTGGCAGATACCAGCAGCGCGCAGTATTTT. Protein product: CASSLADTSSAQYF.

This chain uses TRBV11-2 with TRBJ2-5, with D tentatively TRBD2 (5 bases). CDR3 length: 12 residues. Germline CDR1 and CDR2: SGHAT and FQNNGV. V was pared by 7 bases and J by 5 bases, with 11 bases between. DNA of the CDR3: TGTGCCAGCAATCAGCGAGGGGAGACCCAGTACTTC. As protein: CASNQRGETQYF.

As concerns this clone: In the same sample, other DNA sequences code for this CDR3. The chain joins TRBV5-8 to TRBJ2-7, with D possibly TRBD2 on 7 matching bases. The germline CDR1 and CDR2 sequences are SGHTS and YDEGEE. Trimming cost V 0 bases and J 2 bases, with 15 bases left between them. CDR3 length: 16 amino acids. The CDR3 loop is CASSLAEGGGTYEQYF. The CDR3 DNA sequence: TGTGCCAGCAGCTTGGCCGAGGGGGGGGGTACCTACGAGCAGTACTTC.

This chain connects TRBV19 to TRBJ1-1; D may be TRBD1 (6 bases). V lost 1 base and J lost 6, with 15 bases in between. The CDR3 loop spans 15 amino acids. From germline, CDR1 is LNHDA and CDR2 SQIVND (reference sequence). CDR3: CASSIVQGWRAEAFF. The DNA of the CDR3 is TGTGCCAGTAGTATAGTGCAGGGGTGGAGAGCTGAAGCTTTCTTT.

This sequence joins TRBV18 and TRBJ2-2, with D perhaps TRBD1 (5 bases). Germline V gives CDR1 KGHSH, CDR2 LQKENI. The CDR3 loop spans 14 amino acids. With 3 bases removed from V and 3 bases from J, the gap between germline ends came to 8 bases. The CDR3 protein is CASSPPTDTGELFF. The CDR3, as DNA: TGTGCCAGCTCACCCCCGACAGACACCGGGGAGCTGTTTTTT.